This is a list of T cell receptor beta chains from one sample in a study of monozygotic twins with inflammatory bowel disease. With the 5' RACE reads reprocessed, TCRdb shows one record per CDR3 protein and no DNA. The sample table sets out 120,000 to 150,000 distinct CDR3 sequences. The sequencing input was blood. These receptors all come from a human donor with ulcerative colitis or Crohn's disease, or a healthy co-twin of an affected twin (not recorded which). The CDR3 runs from the conserved cysteine through the conserved F or W. Fields, in order: J gene, V gene, CDR3 length, CDR3 protein.

j_gene: TRBJ2-3; v_gene: TRBV6-2/TRBV6-3; len: 14; CDR3aa: CASSWDAFRDTQYF
j_gene: TRBJ2-6; v_gene: TRBV7-9; len: 15; CDR3aa: CASSLGRTGANVLTF
j_gene: TRBJ2-1; v_gene: TRBV20-1; len: 13; CDR3aa: CSARSPDRGGQFF
j_gene: TRBJ1-3; v_gene: TRBV20-1; len: 15; CDR3aa: CSASNLGSSGNTIYF
j_gene: TRBJ1-6; v_gene: TRBV7-8; len: 13; CDR3aa: CASSPNWDSPLHF
j_gene: TRBJ2-5; v_gene: TRBV7-3; len: 14; CDR3aa: CASSSGLVGETQYF
j_gene: TRBJ2-1; v_gene: TRBV6-1; len: 15; CDR3aa: CASSGGGTGDNEQFF
j_gene: TRBJ2-2; v_gene: TRBV12-3/TRBV12-4; len: 14; CDR3aa: CASTKTAPTGELFF
j_gene: TRBJ1-2; v_gene: TRBV2; len: 14; CDR3aa: CASSEGGQVLGYTF
j_gene: TRBJ1-5; v_gene: TRBV27; len: 15; CDR3aa: CASSLYRESNQPQHF
j_gene: TRBJ2-5; v_gene: TRBV5-1; len: 16; CDR3aa: CASSLFPSGGQETQYF
j_gene: TRBJ1-1; v_gene: TRBV5-4; len: 14; CDR3aa: CASSLDSGNTEAFF
j_gene: TRBJ2-7; v_gene: TRBV7-2; len: 15; CDR3aa: CASSAHFEGRYEQYF
j_gene: TRBJ2-3; v_gene: TRBV20-1; len: 14; CDR3aa: CSANRGGTADTQYF
j_gene: TRBJ1-4; v_gene: TRBV20-1; len: 14; CDR3aa: CSARDRTGVEKLFF
j_gene: TRBJ2-1; v_gene: TRBV19; len: 14; CDR3aa: CASSIRRQGNEQFF
j_gene: TRBJ2-1; v_gene: TRBV18; len: 13; CDR3aa: CASSPDSYNEQFF
j_gene: TRBJ2-7; v_gene: TRBV7-9; len: 16; CDR3aa: CASSSPLGTDSYEQYF
j_gene: TRBJ1-5; v_gene: TRBV4-3; len: 15; CDR3aa: CASSQGGLGNQPQHF
j_gene: TRBJ2-1; v_gene: TRBV7-2; len: 15; CDR3aa: CASSIPQGSYNEQFF
j_gene: TRBJ1-5; v_gene: TRBV6-2/TRBV6-3; len: 15; CDR3aa: CASSYPLWGNQPQHF
j_gene: TRBJ2-1; v_gene: TRBV5-1; len: 19; CDR3aa: CASSYLAIVLQRAYNEQFF